This passage covers 25 T cell receptor beta chains from one sample sequenced in a study of neoadjuvant anti-PD-1 for oral cavity cancer. The method was immunoSEQ multiplex PCR; TCRdb's version includes in-frame clones alone and lacks a portion of them. The sample has more than 15,000 clones, about 66% seen once; the top ten hold about 3%. Sample: PBMCs, taken before nivolumab (anti-PD-1) treatment. Every receptor here comes from a person aged 35 to 85 with oral cavity squamous cell carcinoma.

The rearrangement joins TRBV5-4 to TRBJ2-7; D is unclear. This CDR3 contains 15 residues. CDR1 is SGHNT and CDR2 is YYREEE in the germline V gene (reference sequence). Trimming removed 4 bases from V and 0 bases from J, with 14 bases in between. The CDR3 DNA is TGTGCCAGCAGCCCCGTGGTCGCGAGCTCCTACGAGCAGTACTTC. It is translated as CASSPVVASSYEQYF.

The CDR3: CASSTWGGETQYF. The CDR3, as DNA: TGTGCCAGCAGCACTTGGGGAGGGGAGACCCAGTACTTC. The chain carries TRBV9 and TRBJ2-5; TRBD2 matches at 7 bases. This CDR3 is 13 amino acids long. The germline CDR1 and CDR2 sequences are SGDLS and YYNGEE. Germline trimming cut 4 bases from V and 5 bases from J; bases unmatched to any gene: 5.

The genes are TRBV19 and TRBJ2-7; 9 bases match TRBD1. The ends lost 9 bases at V and 3 bases at J; junction bases unmatched: 9. The V gene's germline CDR1 is LNHDA and CDR2 SQIVND (reference sequence). The CDR3 sequence is 14 residues long. The CDR3 DNA sequence: TGTGCCAGCAGACAGGGGGGGACTTTCTACGAGCAGTACTTC. It translates to CASRQGGTFYEQYF.

The chain has TRBV6-1 and TRBJ2-1, with a possible D match to TRBD2 (7 bases). V lost 4 bases to trimming and J lost 5 bases, with 18 bases between them. CDR3 size: 16 residues. The germline CDR1 and CDR2 sequences are MNHNS and SASEGT. Here the CDR3 reads CASSVDWGGLDNEQFF. The CDR3 DNA reads as TGTGCCAGCAGTGTCGACTGGGGGGGCCTCGACAATGAGCAGTTCTTC.

The rearrangement links TRBV29-1 to TRBJ2-1; 11 positions match TRBD2. CDR1 and CDR2 (germline): SQVTM, ANQGSEA. With 7 bases clipped from V and 10 bases from J, the junction kept 9 bases outside the gene matches. There are 13 residues in the CDR3. CDR3 sequence: CSETGTSGKEQFF. The CDR3 bases are TGCAGCGAAACCGGGACTAGCGGTAAAGAGCAGTTCTTC.

DNA for the CDR3: TGTGCCATCAGAGAGGGGGCGAGGACTGAAGCTTTCTTT. Translating it yields CAIREGARTEAFF. The chain couples TRBV10-3 to TRBJ1-1, with 7 bases matching TRBD1. CDR3 length: 13 residues. The junction had 6 bases not matched to a gene; V was cut back by 6 bases and J by 5 bases. Germline assignment: CDR1 ENHRY and CDR2 SYGVKD.

The chain uses TRBV5-1 and TRBJ2-1; a possible D gene is TRBD2 (6 bases). The germline CDR1 and CDR2 sequences are SGHRS and YFSETQ. The CDR3 covers 17 residues. V gave up 2 bases and J gave up 2 bases, with 17 bases separating them. The CDR3 DNA reads TGCGCCAGCAGCTTAGGGTGGAGGGGAGGTCCCTACAATGAGCAGTTCTTC. Protein sequence: CASSLGWRGGPYNEQFF.

This clone was counted only a few times. The gene calls are TRBV5-1 and TRBJ2-6; TRBD1 matches 7 bases. V was clipped by 4 bases and J by 2 bases; unmatched bases: 6. Germline V gene lookup returns CDR1 SGHRS and CDR2 YFSETQ. CDR3 length: 16 residues. DNA of the CDR3: TGCGCCAGCAGCACGGGACAGCGAGCTGGGGCCAACGTCCTGACTTTC. Translating it yields CASSTGQRAGANVLTF. The whole variable domain, filled in from reference TRBV5-1 and TRBJ2-6, reads KAGVTQTPRYLIKTRGQQVTLSCSPISGHRSVSWYQQTPGQGLQFLFEYFSETQRNKGNFPGRFSGRQFSNSRSEMNVSTLELGDSALYLCASSTGQRAGANVLTFGAGSRLTVL.

The rearrangement joins TRBV19 to TRBJ1-2, with D possibly matching TRBD1 (6 bases). The CDR3 loop spans 14 amino acids. V gave up 6 bases and J gave up 5 bases, with 16 bases separating them. Per germline, CDR1 LNHDA and CDR2 SQIVND (reference sequence). CDR3 loop: CASSIQGGGYGYTF. CDR3 DNA sequence: TGTGCCAGTAGCATACAGGGAGGAGGGTATGGCTACACCTTC.

The V and J genes are TRBV5-8 and TRBJ2-1, with D uncertain. There are 15 residues in the CDR3. The germline V and J ends were trimmed by 0 bases and 4 bases, with 11 bases remaining between them. CDR1 is SGHTS, CDR2 YDEGEE, per germline. CDR3 residues: CASSLAFLGYNEQFF. The CDR3 DNA reads TGTGCCAGCAGCTTGGCTTTCTTGGGGTACAATGAGCAGTTCTTC.

The rearrangement uses TRBV19 and TRBJ2-3; 7 bases fit TRBD1. J gave up 0 bases and V 5 bases, and 5 bases lay outside the gene matches. The CDR3 contains 15 residues. Germline lookup yields CDR1 LNHDA and CDR2 SQIVND (reference sequence). CDR3 region: CASSETGASTDTQYF. The CDR3 nucleotides read TGTGCCAGTAGTGAAACAGGGGCAAGCACAGATACGCAGTATTTT.

The gene calls are TRBV6-5 and TRBJ1-4; 7 bases line up with TRBD1. The germline V gene encodes CDR1 MNHEY and CDR2 SVGAGI. With V trimmed by 4 bases and J by 8 bases, 13 bases remained unmatched. The CDR3 runs 16 residues. CDR3 nucleotide sequence: TGTGCCAGCAGTTCCCAACCTGACAGGGTAGAGGAAAAACTGTTTTTT. This sequence encodes CASSSQPDRVEEKLFF.

The CDR3 coding sequence is TGTGCCAGCAGCTTTGGGACAGGGACCTACGAGCAGTACTTC. Translating it yields CASSFGTGTYEQYF. This chain links TRBV7-9 with TRBJ2-7; the match to TRBD1 covers 9 bases. The CDR3 covers 14 residues. Germline V lookup: CDR1 SEHNR, CDR2 FQNEAQ (reference sequence). The V gene end was trimmed by 3 bases and the J gene end by 2 bases; junction bases not matched to a gene: 2.

This clone turned up a few times. V is TRBV11-2 and J is TRBJ1-2; no clear D gene. Germline CDR1 SGHAT, CDR2 FQNNGV. The CDR3 has 15 residues. Trimming took 1 base from V and 4 from J, leaving 13 bases between them. The CDR3: CASSLALPAPYGYTF. In nucleotides, the CDR3 is TGTGCCAGCAGCTTAGCCCTTCCCGCTCCCTATGGCTACACCTTC.

This clone has more than one count but fewer than ten. The chain couples TRBV19 to TRBJ2-7, with 11 bases identical to TRBD1. This CDR3 is built from 13 residues. The V gene's germline CDR1 is LNHDA and CDR2 SQIVND (reference sequence). V shed 4 bases, J shed 6 bases, and the junction held 2 bases outside the gene matches. This CDR3 is CASSTGTGGEQYF. CDR3 in DNA: TGTGCCAGTAGTACCGGGACAGGGGGCGAGCAGTACTTC.

The gene calls are TRBV6-1 and TRBJ1-1; the D is unclear. V lost 1 base, J lost 1 base, and 10 bases lay in between. The CDR3 runs to 15 residues. Germline CDR1 reads MNHNS; CDR2 reads SASEGT. As DNA, the CDR3 is TGTGCCAGCAGTGAAGTCTATGGATCGAACACTGAAGCTTTCTTT. Protein sequence: CASSEVYGSNTEAFF.

V usage is TRBV5-1 and J usage is TRBJ2-2, with TRBD2 identical over 9 bases. The CDR3 consists of 16 residues. Germline V gives CDR1 SGHRS, CDR2 YFSETQ. With V trimmed by 0 bases and J by 2 bases, 2 bases remained unmatched. The CDR3 reads CASSLGLAVNTGELFF. The CDR3 nucleotides read TGCGCCAGCAGCTTGGGACTAGCGGTAAACACCGGGGAGCTGTTTTTT. The full variable domain, with the rest looked up from reference TRBV5-1 and TRBJ2-2, is KAGVTQTPRYLIKTRGQQVTLSCSPISGHRSVSWYQQTPGQGLQFLFEYFSETQRNKGNFPGRFSGRQFSNSRSEMNVSTLELGDSALYLCASSLGLAVNTGELFFGEGSRLTVL.

V gene TRBV6-1 combines with J gene TRBJ2-7, with TRBD1 matching 9 bases. Germline V gene lookup returns CDR1 MNHNS and CDR2 SASEGT. CDR3 length: 14 amino acids. The trim removed 11 bases at V and 2 bases at J, leaving 10 bases unmatched. The CDR3 region is CASSSGTGTYEQYF. In nucleotides, the CDR3 is TGTGCCTCATCATCCGGGACAGGGACCTACGAGCAGTACTTC.

The J gene is TRBJ2-7, the V gene TRBV2; 9 positions agree with TRBD1. CDR1 and CDR2 from the germline V gene are SNHLY and FYNNEI. J lost 3 bases, V lost 8 bases, and 8 bases had no gene match. The CDR3 extends over 14 amino acids. The CDR3 coding sequence is TGTGCCAGCTCGGAGGGACAGGGAGACTACGAGCAGTACTTC. Translation: CASSEGQGDYEQYF.

The chain combines TRBV6-1 with TRBJ2-7; TRBD2 might be the D (5 bases). CDR1 is MNHNS, CDR2 SASEGT, per germline. V lost 5 bases, J lost 1 base, and 12 bases lay in between. The CDR3 covers 14 residues. CDR3 sequence (DNA): TGTGCCAGCAGTCATGGACTGGGTTCCTACGAGCAGTACTTC. Amino acid sequence: CASSHGLGSYEQYF.

This sequence joins TRBV30 and TRBJ2-3; D may be TRBD1 or TRBD2 (6 bases each). The CDR3 contains 12 residues. The germline V and J ends were trimmed by 8 bases and 6 bases, with 15 bases remaining between them. CDR1 is GTSNPN and CDR2 is SVGIG in the germline V gene (reference sequence). The CDR3 DNA reads TGTGCCGGGACGACGGGGGCCGATACGCAGTATTTT. This codes for CAGTTGADTQYF. The whole variable domain, remainder taken from reference TRBV30 and TRBJ2-3, is SQTIHQWPATLVQPVGSPLSLECTVEGTSNPNLYWYRQAAGRGLQLLFYSVGIGQISSEVPQNLSASRPQDRQFILSSKKLLLSDSGFYLCAGTTGADTQYFGPGTRLTVL.

The chain joins TRBV11-2 to TRBJ2-2; 8 bases are shared with TRBD2. The length of the CDR3 is 14 residues. CDR1 and CDR2 from the germline V gene are SGHAT and FQNNGV. Losses at the gene ends were 6 bases for V and 6 bases for J; bases not matched to a gene: 6. CDR3 bases: TGTGCCAGCAGTCAGACTAGCGAATCCGGGGAGCTGTTTTTT. It is translated as CASSQTSESGELFF.

The rearrangement joins TRBV2 to TRBJ2-7; 7 bases line up with TRBD1. The CDR3 totals 15 residues. Germline assignment: CDR1 SNHLY and CDR2 FYNNEI. The V segment lost 3 bases and the J segment 1 base; nucleotides outside the gene matches: 6. The CDR3 coding sequence is TGTGCCAGCAGTGATTACAGGGGTGAATCCTACGAGCAGTACTTC. Translating gives CASSDYRGESYEQYF.

The CDR3 is CASISPPGSGKNIQYF. CDR3 nucleotide sequence: TGTGCCAGTATTTCCCCCCCCGGGAGTGGCAAAAACATTCAGTACTTC. The chain combines TRBV19 with TRBJ2-4, with D perhaps matching TRBD2 (6 bases). Trimming shortened V by 7 bases and J by 3 bases, and 19 bases separated the two germline ends. The CDR3 length is 16 residues. CDR1 is LNHDA, CDR2 SQIVND, per germline (reference sequence).

The chain links TRBV9 to TRBJ2-5; 11 bases match TRBD1. V lost 2 bases to trimming and J lost 4 bases; unmatched junction nucleotides: 4. The CDR3 extends over 15 amino acids. CDR1 and CDR2 (germline): SGDLS, YYNGEE. CDR3 protein: CASSVQGQGAETQYF. The CDR3 DNA reads TGTGCCAGCAGCGTTCAAGGACAGGGGGCAGAGACCCAGTACTTC.